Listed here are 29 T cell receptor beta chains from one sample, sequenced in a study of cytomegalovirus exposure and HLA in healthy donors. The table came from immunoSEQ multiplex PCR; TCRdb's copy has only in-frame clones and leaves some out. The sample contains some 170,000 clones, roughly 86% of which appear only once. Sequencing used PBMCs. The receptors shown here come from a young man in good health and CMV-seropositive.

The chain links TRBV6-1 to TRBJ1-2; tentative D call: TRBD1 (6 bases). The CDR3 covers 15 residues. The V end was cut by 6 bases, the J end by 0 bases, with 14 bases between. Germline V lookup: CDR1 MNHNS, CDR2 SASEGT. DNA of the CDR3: TGTGCCAGCAGCTATTGGACAGACGCTAACTATGGCTACACCTTC. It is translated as CASSYWTDANYGYTF.

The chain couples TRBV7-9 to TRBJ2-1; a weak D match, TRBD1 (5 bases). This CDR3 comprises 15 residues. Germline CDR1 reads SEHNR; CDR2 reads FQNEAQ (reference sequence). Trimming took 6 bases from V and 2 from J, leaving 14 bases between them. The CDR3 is CASSYGSGTYNEQFF. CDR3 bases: TGTGCCAGCAGTTATGGTTCAGGGACCTACAATGAGCAGTTCTTC.

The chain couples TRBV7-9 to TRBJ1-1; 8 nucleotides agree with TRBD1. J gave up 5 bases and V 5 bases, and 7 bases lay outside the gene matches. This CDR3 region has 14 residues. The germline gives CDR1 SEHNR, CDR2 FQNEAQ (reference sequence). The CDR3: CASSPTQGGTEAFF. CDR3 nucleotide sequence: TGTGCCAGCAGCCCGACACAGGGGGGGACTGAAGCTTTCTTT.

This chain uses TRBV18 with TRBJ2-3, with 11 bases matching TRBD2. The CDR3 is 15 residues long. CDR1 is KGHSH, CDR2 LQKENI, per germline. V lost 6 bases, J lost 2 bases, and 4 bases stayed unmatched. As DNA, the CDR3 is TGTGCCAGCTCTTCGACTAGCGGGGTCACAGATACGCAGTATTTT. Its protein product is CASSSTSGVTDTQYF. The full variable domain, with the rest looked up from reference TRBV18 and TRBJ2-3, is NAGVMQNPRHLVRRRGQEARLRCSPMKGHSHVYWYRQLPEEGLKFMVYLQKENIIDESGMPKERFSAEFPKEGPSILRIQQVVRGDSAAYFCASSSTSGVTDTQYFGPGTRLTVL.

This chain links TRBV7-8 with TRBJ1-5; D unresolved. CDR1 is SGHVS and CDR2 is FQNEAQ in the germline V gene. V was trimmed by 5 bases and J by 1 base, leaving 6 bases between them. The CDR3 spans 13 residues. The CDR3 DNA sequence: TGTGCCAGCAGCCCTACGAGCAATCAGCCCCAGCATTTT. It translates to CASSPTSNQPQHF.

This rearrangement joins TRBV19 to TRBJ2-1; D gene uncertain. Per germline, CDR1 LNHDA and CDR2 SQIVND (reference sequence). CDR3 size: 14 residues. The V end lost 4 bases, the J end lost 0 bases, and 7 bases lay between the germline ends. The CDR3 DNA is TGTGCCAGTAGTAGCGGAAGCTCCTACAATGAGCAGTTCTTC. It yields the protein CASSSGSSYNEQFF.

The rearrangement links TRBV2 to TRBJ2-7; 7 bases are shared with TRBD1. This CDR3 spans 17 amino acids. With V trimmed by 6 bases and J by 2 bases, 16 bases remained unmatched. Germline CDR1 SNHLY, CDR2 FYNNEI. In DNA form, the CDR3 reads TGTGCCAGCAGAGATTATTCGACAGGGTCTCATCCCTACGAGCAGTACTTC. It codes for CASRDYSTGSHPYEQYF.

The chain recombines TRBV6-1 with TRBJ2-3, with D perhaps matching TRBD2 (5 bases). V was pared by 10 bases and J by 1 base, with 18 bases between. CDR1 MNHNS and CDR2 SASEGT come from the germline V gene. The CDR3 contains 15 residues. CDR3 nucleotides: TGTGCCACGGAAGGCGTCAGCGGTCGCACAGATACGCAGTATTTT. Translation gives CATEGVSGRTDTQYF.

The CDR3, as DNA: TGTGCCAGCAGCTTGGAAACACCCGGGGCCAACGTCCTGACTTTC. Translation: CASSLETPGANVLTF. The V and J genes are TRBV5-8 and TRBJ2-6, with D hard to call. The germline V gene encodes CDR1 SGHTS and CDR2 YDEGEE. Trimming removed 0 bases from V and 4 bases from J, with 8 bases in between. The CDR3 length is 15 residues.

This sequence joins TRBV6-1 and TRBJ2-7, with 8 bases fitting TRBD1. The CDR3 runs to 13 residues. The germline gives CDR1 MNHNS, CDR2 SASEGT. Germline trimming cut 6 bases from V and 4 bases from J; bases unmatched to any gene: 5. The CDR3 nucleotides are TGTGCCAGCAGCCTGGACAGGGTTTACGAGCAGTACTTC. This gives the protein CASSLDRVYEQYF.

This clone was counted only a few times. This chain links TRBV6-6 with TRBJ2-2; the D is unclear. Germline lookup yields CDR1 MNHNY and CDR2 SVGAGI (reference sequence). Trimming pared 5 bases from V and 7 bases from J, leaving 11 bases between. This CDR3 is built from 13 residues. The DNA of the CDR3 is TGTGCCAGCAGTGTCTCGACGGGCGGGGAGCTGTTTTTT. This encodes CASSVSTGGELFF.

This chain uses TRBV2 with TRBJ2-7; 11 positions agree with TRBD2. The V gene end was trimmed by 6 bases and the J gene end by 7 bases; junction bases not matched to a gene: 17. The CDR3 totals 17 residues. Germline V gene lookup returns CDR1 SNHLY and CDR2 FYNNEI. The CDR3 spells CASSQVGRLAGLREQYF. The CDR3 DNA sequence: TGTGCCAGCAGCCAAGTAGGGCGACTAGCGGGACTACGGGAGCAGTACTTC.

CDR3: CASSLALGTSPYEQYF. The CDR3 DNA is TGTGCCAGCAGTTTAGCGCTAGGGACATCCCCCTACGAGCAGTACTTC. The chain links TRBV27 to TRBJ2-7; a weak D match, TRBD1 (6 bases). The germline gives CDR1 MNHEY, CDR2 SMNVEV (reference sequence). V lost 2 bases, J lost 2 bases, and 16 bases lay in between. This CDR3 contains 16 residues.

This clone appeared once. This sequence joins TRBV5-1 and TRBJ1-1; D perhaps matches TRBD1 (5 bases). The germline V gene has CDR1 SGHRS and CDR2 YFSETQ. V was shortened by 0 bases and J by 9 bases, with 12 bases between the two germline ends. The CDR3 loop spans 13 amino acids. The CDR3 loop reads CASSLVRQGKAFF. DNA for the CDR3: TGCGCCAGCAGCTTGGTTCGGCAGGGAAAAGCTTTCTTT. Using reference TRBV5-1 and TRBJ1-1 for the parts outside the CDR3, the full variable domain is KAGVTQTPRYLIKTRGQQVTLSCSPISGHRSVSWYQQTPGQGLQFLFEYFSETQRNKGNFPGRFSGRQFSNSRSEMNVSTLELGDSALYLCASSLVRQGKAFFGQGTRLTVV.

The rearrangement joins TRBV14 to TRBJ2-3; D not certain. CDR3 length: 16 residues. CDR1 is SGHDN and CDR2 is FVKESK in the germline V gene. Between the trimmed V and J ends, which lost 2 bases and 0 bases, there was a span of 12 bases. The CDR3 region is CASSQFHGPSTDTQYF. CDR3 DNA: TGTGCCAGCAGCCAATTCCATGGGCCTAGCACAGATACGCAGTATTTT.

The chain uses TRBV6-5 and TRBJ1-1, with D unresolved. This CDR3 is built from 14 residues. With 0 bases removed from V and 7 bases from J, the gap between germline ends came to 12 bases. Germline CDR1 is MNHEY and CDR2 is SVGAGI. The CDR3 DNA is TGTGCCAGCAGTTACTCGAGACTTGGACTTGAAGCTTTCTTT. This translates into CASSYSRLGLEAFF.

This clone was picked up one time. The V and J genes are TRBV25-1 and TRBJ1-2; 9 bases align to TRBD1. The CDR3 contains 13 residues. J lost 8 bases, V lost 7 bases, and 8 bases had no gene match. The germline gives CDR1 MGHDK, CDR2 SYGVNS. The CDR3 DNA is TGTGCCAGCACCACACGGGACAGGGCGGGCTACACCTTC. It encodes CASTTRDRAGYTF.

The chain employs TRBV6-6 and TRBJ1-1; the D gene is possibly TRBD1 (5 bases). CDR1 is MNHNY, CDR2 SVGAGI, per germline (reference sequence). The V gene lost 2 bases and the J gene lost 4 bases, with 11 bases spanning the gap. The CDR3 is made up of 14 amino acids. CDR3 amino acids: CASSYAGVGTEAFF. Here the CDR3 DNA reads TGTGCCAGCAGTTACGCGGGGGTGGGCACTGAAGCTTTCTTT.

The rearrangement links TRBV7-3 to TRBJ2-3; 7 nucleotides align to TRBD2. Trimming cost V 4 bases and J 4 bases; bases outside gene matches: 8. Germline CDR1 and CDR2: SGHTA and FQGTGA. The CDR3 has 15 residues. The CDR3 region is CASSSGGRVADTQYF. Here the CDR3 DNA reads TGTGCCAGCAGCTCGGGAGGCAGGGTAGCAGATACGCAGTATTTT.

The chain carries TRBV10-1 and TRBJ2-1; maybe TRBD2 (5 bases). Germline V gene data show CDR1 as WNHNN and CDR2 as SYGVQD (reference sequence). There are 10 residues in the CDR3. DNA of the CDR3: TGCGTACAATCTGAGGGTGAGCAGTTCTTC. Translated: CVQSEGEQFF.

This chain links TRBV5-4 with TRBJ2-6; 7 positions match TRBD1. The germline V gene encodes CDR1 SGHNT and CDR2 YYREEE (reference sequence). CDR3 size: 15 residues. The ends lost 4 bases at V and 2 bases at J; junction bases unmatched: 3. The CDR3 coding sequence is TGTGCCAGCAGCGTGCAGGGGGCTGGGGCCAACGTCCTGACTTTC. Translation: CASSVQGAGANVLTF. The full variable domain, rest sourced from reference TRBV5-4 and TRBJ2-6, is ETGVTQSPTHLIKTRGQQVTLRCSSQSGHNTVSWYQQALGQGPQFIFQYYREEENGRGNFPPRFSGLQFPNYSSELNVNALELDDSALYLCASSVQGAGANVLTFGAGSRLTVL.

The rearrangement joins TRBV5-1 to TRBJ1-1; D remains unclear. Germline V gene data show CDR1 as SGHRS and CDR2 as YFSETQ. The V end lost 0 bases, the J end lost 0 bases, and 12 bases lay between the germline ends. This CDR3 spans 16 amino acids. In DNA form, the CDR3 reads TGCGCCAGCAGCTTGGAGTCGGGGTCTATGAACACTGAAGCTTTCTTT. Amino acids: CASSLESGSMNTEAFF.

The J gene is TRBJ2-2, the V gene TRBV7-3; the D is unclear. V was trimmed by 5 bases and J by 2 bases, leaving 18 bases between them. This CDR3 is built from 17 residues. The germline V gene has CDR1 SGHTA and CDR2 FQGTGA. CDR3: CASSIIRGGSNTGELFF. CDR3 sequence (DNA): TGTGCCAGCAGCATCATCCGCGGCGGATCTAACACCGGGGAGCTGTTTTTT.

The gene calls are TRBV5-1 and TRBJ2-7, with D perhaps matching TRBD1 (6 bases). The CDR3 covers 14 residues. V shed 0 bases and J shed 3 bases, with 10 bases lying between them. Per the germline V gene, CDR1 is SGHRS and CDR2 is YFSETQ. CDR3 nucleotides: TGCGCCAGCAGCTTGGAACAGGGTATCTACGAGCAGTACTTC. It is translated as CASSLEQGIYEQYF.

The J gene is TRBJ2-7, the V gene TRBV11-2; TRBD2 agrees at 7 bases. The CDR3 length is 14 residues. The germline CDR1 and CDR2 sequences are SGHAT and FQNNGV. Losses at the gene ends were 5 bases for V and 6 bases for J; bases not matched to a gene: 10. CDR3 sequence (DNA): TGTGCCAGCAGCACCCTAGCGGTACCCTCCGAGCAGTACTTC. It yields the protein CASSTLAVPSEQYF.

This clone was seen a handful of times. CDR3 nucleotides: TGCGCCAGCAGCCAAAAGGGGGCGACTAATGAAAAACTGTTTTTT. Its translation: CASSQKGATNEKLFF. The chain couples TRBV5-1 to TRBJ1-4; TRBD1 matches 7 bases. CDR1 and CDR2 (germline): SGHRS, YFSETQ. The V segment lost 4 bases and the J segment 2 bases; nucleotides outside the gene matches: 5. The CDR3 runs to 15 residues.

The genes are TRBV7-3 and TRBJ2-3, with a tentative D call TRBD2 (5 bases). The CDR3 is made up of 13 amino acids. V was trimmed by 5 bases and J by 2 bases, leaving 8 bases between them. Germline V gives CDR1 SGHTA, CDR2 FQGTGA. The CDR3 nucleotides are TGTGCCAGCAGCCAGGACTCCACAGATACGCAGTATTTT. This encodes CASSQDSTDTQYF.

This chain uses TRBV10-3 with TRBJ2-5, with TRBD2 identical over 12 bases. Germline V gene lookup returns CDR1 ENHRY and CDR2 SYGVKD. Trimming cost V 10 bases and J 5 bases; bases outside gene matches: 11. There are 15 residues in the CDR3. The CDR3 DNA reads TGTGCCACCTCCTCTAGCGGGAGGGCCTCGGAGACCCAGTACTTC. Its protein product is CATSSSGRASETQYF.

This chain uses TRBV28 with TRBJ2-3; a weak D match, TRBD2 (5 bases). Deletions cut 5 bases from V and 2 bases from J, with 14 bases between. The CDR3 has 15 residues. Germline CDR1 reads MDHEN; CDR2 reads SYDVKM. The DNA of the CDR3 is TGTGCCAGCAGTACTTTAGCGCGTCTCACAGATACGCAGTATTTT. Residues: CASSTLARLTDTQYF.